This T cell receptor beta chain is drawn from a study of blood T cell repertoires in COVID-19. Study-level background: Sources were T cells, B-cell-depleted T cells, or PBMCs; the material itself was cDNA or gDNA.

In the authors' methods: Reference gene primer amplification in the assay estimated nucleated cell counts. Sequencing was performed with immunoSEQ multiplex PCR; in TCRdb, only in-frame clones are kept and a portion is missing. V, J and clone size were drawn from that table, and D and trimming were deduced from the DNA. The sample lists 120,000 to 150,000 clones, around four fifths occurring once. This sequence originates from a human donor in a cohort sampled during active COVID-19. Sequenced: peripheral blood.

This CDR3 reads CASSQSEGGGYGYTF. Here the CDR3 DNA reads TGTGCCAGCAGCCAATCAGAAGGGGGGGGATATGGCTACACCTTC. This chain joins TRBV3-1 (or the pseudogene TRBV3-2) and TRBJ1-2; weak D call: TRBD1 (6 bases). Trimming pared 2 bases from V and 5 bases from J, leaving 15 bases between. The V gene's germline CDR1 is LGHDT and CDR2 YNNKEL (reference sequence). The CDR3 length is 15 residues.